This T cell receptor (beta chain) was profiled in a study of T cells after yellow fever vaccination. MiXCR, run by TCRdb on the 5' RACE reads, gives a single entry per CDR3 protein. This sample has 500,000 to 650,000 distinct CDR3 sequences, with around a sixth found just once. This clonotype was found a few times. Antigen unknown. The CDR3 covers 13 residues. V lost 6 bases, J lost 5 bases, and 14 bases lay in between. Germline CDR1 reads DFQATT; CDR2 reads SNEGSKA (reference sequence). Overall study results and limits: Among all clonotypes, a small share was observed in both CD4 and CD8 compartments. At around 96% for CD4 and around 91% for CD8, most primary-vaccination clones showed up again after the booster.

This specimen consisted of PBMCs, obtained 5 to 6 days after the first yellow fever vaccination. This chain links TRBV20-1 with TRBJ1-5, with D hard to call. This sequence originates from a man between 18 and 29 years old who received the YFV17D yellow fever vaccine. The CDR3 DNA is TGCAGTGCGTCAGACACGATGGATCAGCCCCAGCATTTT. Its protein product is CSASDTMDQPQHF.